The 29 T cell receptor beta chains below come from one sample, sequenced in a study of cytomegalovirus exposure and HLA in healthy donors. Researchers ran the PCR with 60 Vbeta and 13 Jbeta primers. TCRdb's table, derived via immunoSEQ multiplex PCR, lists solely in-frame clones and lacks some. The sample yields approximately 75,000 clones, 65% to 70% seen once. Specimen: PBMCs. These TCRs come from a man aged 35 to 55 in good health and CMV-seropositive.

The chain's CDR3 is CASSRTGGRKVNEQFF. CDR3 coding DNA: TGTGCCAGCAGTCGGACAGGGGGCCGTAAGGTCAATGAGCAGTTCTTC. The genes are TRBV5-6 and TRBJ2-1; TRBD1 aligns across 11 bases. Germline trimming cut 5 bases from V and 6 bases from J; bases unmatched to any gene: 10. The germline CDR1 and CDR2 sequences are SGHDT and YYEEEE. The CDR3 runs 16 residues.

The chain is built from TRBV5-6 and TRBJ2-7, with D uncertain. The V end lost 7 bases, the J end lost 5 bases, and 10 bases lay between the germline ends. The germline gives CDR1 SGHDT, CDR2 YYEEEE. The CDR3 spans 11 residues. CDR3 region: CASSYSHEQYF. The CDR3 DNA is TGTGCCAGCTCGTACAGCCACGAGCAGTACTTC.

The chain combines TRBV6-6 with TRBJ2-6; D possibly corresponds to TRBD1 (5 bases). V shed 6 bases and J shed 0 bases, with 6 bases lying between them. This CDR3 contains 14 residues. Germline assignment: CDR1 MNHNY and CDR2 SVGAGI (reference sequence). CDR3 in DNA: TGTGCCAGCAGAGACAGCTCTGGGGCCAACGTCCTGACTTTC. It encodes CASRDSSGANVLTF.

The rearrangement links TRBV5-6 to TRBJ2-7, with a possible D match to TRBD2 (6 bases). CDR3 length: 15 residues. V lost 0 bases to trimming and J lost 0 bases, with 10 bases between them. Per the germline V gene, CDR1 is SGHDT and CDR2 is YYEEEE. The CDR3 is CASSLDGGASYEQYF. As DNA, the CDR3 is TGTGCCAGCAGCTTGGATGGCGGGGCCTCCTACGAGCAGTACTTC.

Details on this clone: Different DNA sequences within this sample yield the same CDR3. This rearrangement joins TRBV5-1 to TRBJ2-7; D possibly corresponds to TRBD1 (5 bases). The V end was cut by 6 bases, the J end by 1 base, with 17 bases between. This CDR3 has 15 amino acids. CDR1 is SGHRS, CDR2 YFSETQ, per germline. In nucleotides, the CDR3 is TGCGCCAGCAAGCGCATCCAGGACACTTCCTACGAGCAGTACTTC. Translated, it gives CASKRIQDTSYEQYF.

The rearrangement uses TRBV10-3 and TRBJ2-7; D might be TRBD1 (6 bases). Germline lookup yields CDR1 ENHRY and CDR2 SYGVKD. The CDR3 runs to 12 residues. Trimming shortened V by 11 bases and J by 0 bases, and 11 bases separated the two germline ends. CDR3 bases: TGTGCCGTCGGACAGAGCTCCTACGAGCAGTACTTC. Translation gives CAVGQSSYEQYF.

This rearrangement joins TRBV4-3 to TRBJ2-7; TRBD1 might be the D (5 bases). Germline-derived CDR1 and CDR2 are LGHNA and YSLEER. Trimming cost V 0 bases and J 0 bases, with 9 bases left between them. The length of the CDR3 is 15 residues. CDR3 sequence (DNA): TGCGCCAGCAGCCAAGAGTTACAGGCCTCCTACGAGCAGTACTTC. The encoded protein is CASSQELQASYEQYF.

This sequence joins TRBV11-2 and TRBJ2-5, with 9 bases aligning to TRBD1. The J segment lost 1 base and the V segment lost 5 bases, leaving 5 bases of the junction unmatched. Germline V CDR1 and CDR2: SGHAT, FQNNGV. This CDR3 has 15 residues. The CDR3 protein is CASSARTGAQETQYF. The CDR3 DNA follows: TGTGCCAGCAGCGCGAGGACAGGGGCCCAAGAGACCCAGTACTTC. Supplemented by reference TRBV11-2 and TRBJ2-5, the full variable domain reads EAGVAQSPRYKIIEKRQSVAFWCNPISGHATLYWYQQILGQGPKLLIQFQNNGVVDDSQLPKDRFSAERLKGVDSTLKIQPAKLEDSAVYLCASSARTGAQETQYFGPGTRLLVL.

This chain connects TRBV5-1 to TRBJ2-7, with D possibly being TRBD1 (6 bases). The CDR3 is 12 residues long. Trimming cost V 4 bases and J 5 bases, with 10 bases left between them. Germline V gene lookup returns CDR1 SGHRS and CDR2 YFSETQ. CDR3 DNA sequence: TGCGCCAGCAGCATACAGGGAAACGAGCAGTACTTC. It is translated as CASSIQGNEQYF.

The chain employs TRBV6-6 and TRBJ2-2; 8 nucleotides match TRBD1. V shed 6 bases and J 2 bases; nucleotides not matched to a gene: 5. Germline-derived CDR1 and CDR2 are MNHNY and SVGAGI (reference sequence). The CDR3 extends over 15 amino acids. The CDR3 coding sequence is TGTGCCAGCAGCTCCGACAGGGGAAACACCGGGGAGCTGTTTTTT. Translated: CASSSDRGNTGELFF.

This rearrangement joins TRBV2 to TRBJ1-4, with TRBD1 matching 8 bases. The length of the CDR3 is 18 residues. Germline-derived CDR1 and CDR2 are SNHLY and FYNNEI. V shed 6 bases and J 8 bases; nucleotides not matched to a gene: 20. CDR3 protein: CASRRNKDRRTGNEKLFF. The CDR3 bases are TGTGCCAGCAGACGCAACAAAGACCGCCGGACAGGGAACGAAAAACTGTTTTTT.

This clone has a handful of counts. The V call is TRBV15, the J call TRBJ1-1; D gene ambiguous. Trimming took 0 bases from V and 1 from J, leaving 9 bases between them. This CDR3 comprises 15 residues. Germline assignment: CDR1 LNHNV and CDR2 YYDKDF (reference sequence). CDR3: CATSRDREGNTEAFF. The DNA of the CDR3 is TGTGCCACCAGCAGAGATCGCGAGGGGAACACTGAAGCTTTCTTT.

V usage is TRBV9 and J usage is TRBJ2-3, with D possibly being TRBD2 (6 bases). Trimming cost V 0 bases and J 2 bases, with 10 bases left between them. From germline, CDR1 is SGDLS and CDR2 YYNGEE. This CDR3 spans 15 amino acids. The CDR3 protein is CASSVGLASTDTQYF. The DNA for the CDR3 is TGTGCCAGCAGCGTAGGTCTAGCGTCCACAGATACGCAGTATTTT.

This clone was counted between two and nine times. The V and J genes are TRBV7-9 and TRBJ2-6; D is possibly TRBD1 (5 bases). This CDR3 is 15 amino acids long. Germline CDR1 SEHNR, CDR2 FQNEAQ (reference sequence). The germline V and J ends were trimmed by 5 bases and 0 bases, with 8 bases remaining between them. The CDR3 DNA reads as TGTGCCAGCAGCACGACAGTCTCTGGGGCCAACGTCCTGACTTTC. It encodes CASSTTVSGANVLTF.

This clone was recorded a few times. J is TRBJ2-3 and V is TRBV19; 13 positions agree with TRBD2. The CDR3 covers 14 residues. CDR1 is LNHDA, CDR2 SQIVND, per germline (reference sequence). Unmatched junction bases numbered 3, after V lost 8 bases and J lost 4 bases. The CDR3, as DNA: TGTGCCAGTTCGGGACTAGCGGGGTCAGATACGCAGTATTTT. Its protein is CASSGLAGSDTQYF.

V gene TRBV6-5 combines with J gene TRBJ1-5; 9 nucleotides line up with TRBD1. This CDR3 region has 15 residues. Per the germline V gene, CDR1 is MNHEY and CDR2 is SVGAGI. The trim removed 2 bases at V and 5 bases at J, leaving 4 bases unmatched. The CDR3 region has the DNA TGTGCCAGCAGTTACAACAGGGGGCCGGATCAGCCCCAGCATTTT. This translates into CASSYNRGPDQPQHF.

The chain combines TRBV5-1 with TRBJ1-1, with D tentatively TRBD1 (6 bases). CDR1 and CDR2 (germline): SGHRS, YFSETQ. Deletions cut 7 bases from V and 1 base from J, with 14 bases between. There are 14 residues in the CDR3. The DNA of the CDR3 is TGCGCCAGCGTTCGGGGGGCGGAGAACACTGAAGCTTTCTTT. Translated, it gives CASVRGAENTEAFF.

The chain links TRBV7-9 to TRBJ1-1; D is possibly TRBD1 (5 bases). In germline, CDR1 is SEHNR, CDR2 FQNEAQ (reference sequence). The CDR3 has 16 amino acids. V shed 3 bases and J shed 6 bases, with 20 bases lying between them. CDR3 sequence: CASSLRDAYRNAEAFF. CDR3 coding DNA: TGTGCCAGCAGCTTGCGGGACGCCTATCGGAATGCTGAAGCTTTCTTT.

V is TRBV5-1 and J is TRBJ2-1; weak D call: TRBD2 (5 bases). Germline V gives CDR1 SGHRS, CDR2 YFSETQ. CDR3 length: 15 amino acids. Trimming removed 3 bases at V and 2 bases at J, with 12 bases between. The CDR3 here is CASSSFGSTYNEQFF. The CDR3 DNA sequence: TGCGCCAGCAGCTCGTTTGGGAGTACCTACAATGAGCAGTTCTTC.

The chain employs TRBV28 and TRBJ2-6, with D tentatively TRBD1 (5 bases). The germline V gene encodes CDR1 MDHEN and CDR2 SYDVKM. The V end lost 4 bases, the J end lost 0 bases, and 10 bases lay between the germline ends. CDR3 size: 16 residues. The CDR3 spells CASSSTVHSGANVLTF. In nucleotides, the CDR3 is TGTGCCAGCAGTTCGACAGTTCACTCTGGGGCCAACGTCCTGACTTTC.

V and J are TRBV7-9 and TRBJ1-1; unclear D gene. Trimming pared 1 base from V and 6 bases from J, leaving 6 bases between. The CDR3 loop spans 12 amino acids. Germline V gene lookup returns CDR1 SEHNR and CDR2 FQNEAQ (reference sequence). The chain's CDR3 is CASSLGRAEAFF. The CDR3, as DNA: TGTGCCAGCAGCTTAGGGCGGGCTGAAGCTTTCTTT.

The chain is built from TRBV7-2 and TRBJ2-1; D may be TRBD2 (6 bases). Deletions cut 5 bases from V and 8 bases from J, with 22 bases between. CDR1 and CDR2 (germline): SGHTA, FQGNSA. The CDR3 length is 16 residues. The CDR3 DNA is TGTGCCAGCAGCGAACCTCTGGGGGGACCGTCGGATGAGCAGTTCTTC. Protein: CASSEPLGGPSDEQFF.

This chain connects TRBV2 to TRBJ1-4, with TRBD1 identical over 7 bases. The CDR3 is made up of 14 amino acids. With V trimmed by 6 bases and J by 8 bases, 9 bases remained unmatched. The germline V gene has CDR1 SNHLY and CDR2 FYNNEI. The CDR3 coding sequence is TGTGCCAGCAGCAAAACAGGGGAGGAGGAAAAACTGTTTTTT. It encodes CASSKTGEEEKLFF. Variable domain in full (rest from reference TRBV2 and TRBJ1-4): EPEVTQTPSHQVTQMGQEVILRCVPISNHLYFYWYRQILGQKVEFLVSFYNNEISEKSEIFDDQFSVERPDGSNFTLKIRSTKLEDSAMYFCASSKTGEEEKLFFGSGTQLSVL.

This clone has just one count. The chain is built from TRBV4-1 and TRBJ2-7; 10 nucleotides align to TRBD1. Germline V gene lookup returns CDR1 MGHRA and CDR2 YSYEKL. V lost 0 bases and J lost 3; bases outside the gene matches: 5. The CDR3 has 16 residues. The CDR3 reads CASSQDRDRGIYEQYF. CDR3 in DNA: TGCGCCAGCAGCCAAGACCGGGACAGGGGTATCTACGAGCAGTACTTC.

This clone was seen just once. The rearrangement uses TRBV18 and TRBJ1-5; TRBD1 matches 10 bases. Germline CDR1 and CDR2: KGHSH and LQKENI. This CDR3 is 16 amino acids long. With V trimmed by 5 bases and J by 0 bases, 4 bases remained unmatched. Here the CDR3 reads CASSATGGPSNQPQHF. The CDR3 nucleotides read TGTGCCAGCTCAGCGACAGGGGGCCCTAGCAATCAGCCCCAGCATTTT.

The V call is TRBV7-9, the J call TRBJ2-3; TRBD1 is a possible D gene (5 bases). Trimming took off 0 bases at V and 2 bases at J, with 9 bases between the two ends. The CDR3 length is 15 residues. The V gene's germline CDR1 is SEHNR and CDR2 FQNEAQ (reference sequence). This chain's CDR3 is CASSLAGRVTDTQYF. The CDR3 DNA is TGTGCCAGCAGCTTAGCGGGCAGGGTCACAGATACGCAGTATTTT.

V and J are TRBV7-8 and TRBJ2-3, with TRBD1 identical over 10 bases. This CDR3 has 15 residues. J gave up 3 bases and V 4 bases, and 4 bases lay outside the gene matches. CDR1 and CDR2 (germline): SGHVS, FQNEAQ. The CDR3 sequence: CASSSRTGGTDTQYF. Written as DNA, the CDR3 is TGTGCCAGCAGCTCCCGGACAGGGGGGACAGATACGCAGTATTTT.

The rearrangement uses TRBV4-1 and TRBJ2-7, with 7 bases fitting TRBD1. The CDR3 is 15 amino acids. V dropped 1 base and J dropped 3; count of bases not matched to a gene: 6. Germline loops: CDR1 MGHRA, CDR2 YSYEKL. The CDR3 region is CASSQVEGGFYEQYF. CDR3 bases: TGCGCCAGCAGCCAAGTCGAAGGGGGCTTCTACGAGCAGTACTTC.

This clone qualifies as medium-sized. V and J are TRBV6-5 and TRBJ1-2; 7 positions match TRBD1. CDR3 size: 16 residues. Germline values: CDR1 MNHEY, CDR2 SVGAGI. The J segment lost 3 bases and the V segment lost 2 bases, leaving 9 bases of the junction unmatched. The CDR3: CASSYTDRDYYYGYTF. CDR3 coding DNA: TGTGCCAGCAGTTACACCGACAGGGATTATTACTATGGCTACACCTTC.